These 9 T cell receptor beta chains originate from one sample sequenced in a study of T cells in localized non-small cell lung cancer. The data were produced by immunoSEQ multiplex PCR, yet TCRdb's version contains in-frame clones alone and is incomplete. The table has some 900 clones, 25% to 30% seen once. The sample here was lung tumor tissue, taken before any cancer treatment. Receptors were obtained from a female donor aged 60 or older with stage III squamous cell lung carcinoma.

This clone was recorded once. This chain joins TRBV19 and TRBJ2-7; 8 bases are shared with TRBD1. The germline V gene has CDR1 LNHDA and CDR2 SQIVND (reference sequence). With 10 bases clipped from V and 5 bases from J, the junction kept 16 bases outside the gene matches. The CDR3 is made up of 15 amino acids. The CDR3 region is CATPKVRDRPDEQYF. The CDR3 nucleotides are TGTGCCACCCCTAAGGTTCGGGACAGGCCAGACGAGCAGTACTTC.

The chain has TRBV28 and TRBJ2-7; 10 bases are shared with TRBD1. V was clipped by 7 bases and J by 9 bases; unmatched bases: 12. CDR3 size: 14 residues. Germline-derived CDR1 and CDR2 are MDHEN and SYDVKM. The CDR3 reads CASTRDRGVSRQYF. DNA of the CDR3: TGTGCCAGCACTCGGGACAGGGGAGTAAGTAGGCAGTACTTC.

The chain has TRBV14 and TRBJ2-7, with D perhaps TRBD1 (5 bases). CDR1 and CDR2 (germline): SGHDN, FVKESK. CDR3 length: 15 amino acids. V shed 0 bases and J shed 6 bases, with 15 bases lying between them. CDR3 in amino acids: CASSQDRVPQGEQYF. The CDR3 DNA sequence: TGTGCCAGCAGCCAAGATCGGGTCCCCCAGGGCGAGCAGTACTTC.

The gene calls are TRBV6-8 and TRBJ2-5; 11 bases map to TRBD2. V was pared by 6 bases and J by 2 bases, with 2 bases of the junction left unmatched. CDR3 size: 14 residues. The germline V gene encodes CDR1 MNHGY and CDR2 SAAAGT. CDR3 nucleotides: TGTGCCAGCAGACTAGCGGGGGAGCAAGAGACCCAGTACTTC. Its translation is CASRLAGEQETQYF.

The sample holds a few counts of this clone. This chain links TRBV29-1 with TRBJ1-5; D uncertain. The CDR3 is 13 residues long. Between the trimmed V and J ends, which lost 6 bases and 7 bases, there was a span of 16 bases. CDR1 SQVTM and CDR2 ANQGSEA come from the germline V gene. The CDR3 nucleotides read TGCAGCGTGCCCGGGGAGGGCGCACAGCCCCAGCATTTT. Translating gives CSVPGEGAQPQHF.

In this sample, this clone is medium-sized (0.01 to 0.1%). The rearrangement joins TRBV11-3 to TRBJ2-3, with 9 bases fitting TRBD1. In germline, CDR1 is SGHNT, CDR2 YENEEA. With 4 bases clipped from V and 6 bases from J, the junction kept 11 bases outside the gene matches. The CDR3 has 16 residues. The CDR3 DNA reads as TGTGCCAGCAGCTCCACCTCCGGGACAGGGCCCGATACGCAGTATTTT. Its protein is CASSSTSGTGPDTQYF.

By its share, this clone is medium-sized. V is TRBV6-8 and J is TRBJ1-5; 9 bases fit TRBD1. The CDR3 is 16 amino acids. V shed 6 bases, J shed 6 bases, and the junction held 12 bases outside the gene matches. Germline CDR1 and CDR2: MNHGY and SAAAGT. The CDR3: CASRPSTGGLGQPQHF. CDR3 DNA: TGTGCCAGCAGACCCAGTACAGGGGGCCTTGGTCAGCCCCAGCATTTT.

The rearrangement uses TRBV2 and TRBJ2-3; unclear D gene. Trimming pared 2 bases from V and 2 bases from J, leaving 8 bases between. CDR3 length equals 14 residues. Germline V gene data show CDR1 as SNHLY and CDR2 as FYNNEI. This chain's CDR3 is CASSENKDTDTQYF. CDR3 DNA sequence: TGTGCCAGCAGTGAAAATAAGGACACAGATACGCAGTATTTT.

The chain uses TRBV11-3 and TRBJ2-5; 8 bases map to TRBD2. The V segment lost 5 bases and the J segment 3 bases; nucleotides outside the gene matches: 8. CDR3 length: 15 amino acids. CDR1 and CDR2 from the germline V gene are SGHNT and YENEEA. The CDR3 is CASSQTSVGKETQYF. In DNA, the CDR3 is TGTGCCAGCAGCCAGACTAGCGTAGGGAAAGAGACCCAGTACTTC.